This T cell receptor (beta chain) was captured in a study of blood T cell repertoires in COVID-19. About the study: Whether acute or convalescent, the COVID-19 samples came from the United States, Italy and Spain.

Germline CDR1 MNHEY, CDR2 SMNVEV (reference sequence). V was shortened by 5 bases and J by 0 bases, with 9 bases between the two germline ends. This CDR3 is built from 14 residues. Some clones are missing from TCRdb's copy, which holds only in-frame ones; the method was immunoSEQ multiplex PCR. Of 200,000 to 250,000 clones listed, approximately 80% are singletons. All enrollees were roughly 18 to 95 years old and from 20 to 25 US areas. The recovered donors of Cohort 3 showed two negative PCRs, clearance, or symptom resolution. The sample consisted of PBMCs or T cells enriched from blood (not recorded which). The V call is TRBV27, the J call TRBJ2-3; D call uncertain. This receptor was identified in a man aged 55-75 years who had recovered from COVID-19. This CDR3 is CASSGLFSTDTQYF. CDR3 sequence (DNA): TGTGCCAGCAGTGGCCTCTTCAGCACAGATACGCAGTATTTT.